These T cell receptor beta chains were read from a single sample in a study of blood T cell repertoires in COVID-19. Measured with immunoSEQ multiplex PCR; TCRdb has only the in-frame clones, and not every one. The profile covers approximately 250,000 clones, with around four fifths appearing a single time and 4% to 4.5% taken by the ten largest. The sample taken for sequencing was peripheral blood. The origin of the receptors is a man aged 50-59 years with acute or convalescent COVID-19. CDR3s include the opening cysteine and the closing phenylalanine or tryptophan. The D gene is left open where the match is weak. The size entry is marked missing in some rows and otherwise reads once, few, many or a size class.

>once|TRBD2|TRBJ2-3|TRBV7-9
CASSRRLAGATDTQYF
TGTGCCAGCAGCCGGAGACTAGCGGGCGCAACAGATACGCAGTATTTT
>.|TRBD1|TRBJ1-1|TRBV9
CASSVGGGGIEAFF
TGTGCCAGCAGCGTAGGTGGAGGGGGCATTGAAGCTTTCTTT
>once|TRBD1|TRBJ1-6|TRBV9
CASSEGQGTSPLHF
TGTGCCAGCAGCGAGGGACAGGGCACTTCACCCCTCCACTTT
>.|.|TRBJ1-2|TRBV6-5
CASIPTPRGYGYTF
TGTGCCAGCATCCCAACCCCCAGGGGCTATGGCTACACCTTC
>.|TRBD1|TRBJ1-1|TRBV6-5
CASTYRGQATEAFF
TGTGCCAGCACCTACAGGGGGCAAGCCACTGAAGCTTTCTTT
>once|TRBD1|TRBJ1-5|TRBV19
CATGRGLGQPQHF
TGTGCCACCGGAAGGGGGCTCGGACAGCCCCAGCATTTT
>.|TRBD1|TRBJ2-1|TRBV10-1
CASAELDRGPNEQFF
TGCGCCAGCGCCGAGTTGGACAGGGGCCCAAATGAGCAGTTCTTC
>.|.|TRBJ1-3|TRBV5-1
CASSLLQGSGNTIYF
TGCGCCAGCAGCTTGTTACAGGGTTCTGGAAACACCATATATTTT
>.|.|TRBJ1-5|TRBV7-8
CASSLDPGVSNQPQHF
TGTGCCAGCAGCTTAGACCCGGGAGTTAGCAATCAGCCCCAGCATTTT
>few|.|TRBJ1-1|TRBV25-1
CASSEGAKGAFF
TGTGCCAGCAGTGAGGGGGCGAAAGGGGCTTTCTTT
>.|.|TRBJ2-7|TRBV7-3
CASSLAGGSSYEQYF
TGTGCCAGCAGCTTAGCAGGGGGGTCCTCCTACGAGCAGTACTTC
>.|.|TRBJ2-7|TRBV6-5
CATKEGVTYEQYF
TGTGCCACCAAGGAGGGAGTCACCTACGAGCAGTACTTC
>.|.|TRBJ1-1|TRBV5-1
CASSLQGLEGTEAFF
TGCGCCAGCAGCCTTCAGGGTTTGGAGGGCACTGAAGCTTTCTTT
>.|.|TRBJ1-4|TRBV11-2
CASSVIRGTAANEKLFF
TGTGCCAGCAGCGTCATCCGGGGAACTGCGGCTAATGAAAAACTGTTTTTT
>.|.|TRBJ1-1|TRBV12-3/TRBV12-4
CASSLGGPEAFF
TGTGCCAGCAGTTTAGGAGGCCCTGAAGCTTTCTTT
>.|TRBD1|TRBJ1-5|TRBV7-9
CASSPSGTVKSPQHF
TGTGCCAGCAGCCCTAGCGGGACAGTCAAGTCGCCCCAGCATTTT
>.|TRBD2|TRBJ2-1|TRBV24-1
CATSDSSGGAYNEQFF
TGTGCCACCAGTGATTCAAGCGGGGGGGCCTACAATGAGCAGTTCTTC
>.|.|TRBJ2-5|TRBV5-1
CASSLTGTQETQYF
TGCGCCAGCAGCTTAACAGGGACACAAGAGACCCAGTACTTC
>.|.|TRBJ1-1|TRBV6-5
CASSPAGWDTEAFF
TGTGCCAGCTCTCCGGCAGGGTGGGACACTGAAGCTTTCTTT
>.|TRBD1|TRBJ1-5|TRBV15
CATSSDRGGWSIQPQHF
TGTGCCACCAGCAGCGACAGGGGGGGCTGGTCCATTCAGCCCCAGCATTTT
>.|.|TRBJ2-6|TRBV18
CASQTGTGANVLTF
TGTGCCAGCCAAACAGGGACTGGGGCCAACGTCCTGACTTTC
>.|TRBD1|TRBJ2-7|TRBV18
CASSPPGQGYTYEQYF
TGTGCCAGCTCACCACCGGGACAGGGTTACACCTACGAGCAGTACTTC
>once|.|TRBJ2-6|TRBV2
CASSTQGSGANVLTF
TGTGCCAGCAGTACACAGGGCTCTGGGGCCAACGTCCTGACTTTC
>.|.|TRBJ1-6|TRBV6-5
CASSPYDSRNSPLHF
TGTGCCAGCAGTCCGTATGACAGCAGGAATTCACCCCTCCACTTT
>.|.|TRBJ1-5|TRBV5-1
CASSFGPGTNQPQHF
TGCGCCAGCAGCTTTGGTCCGGGAACCAATCAGCCCCAGCATTTT
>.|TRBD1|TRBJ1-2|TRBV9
CASSVKDRGRNYGYTF
TGTGCCAGCAGCGTCAAAGACAGGGGGCGCAACTATGGCTACACCTTC
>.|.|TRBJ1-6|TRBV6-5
CASWGRGGPLHF
TGTGCCAGCTGGGGGAGGGGAGGACCCCTCCACTTT
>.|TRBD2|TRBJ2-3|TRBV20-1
CSAWGGDTQYF
TGCAGTGCATGGGGGGGGGATACGCAGTATTTT
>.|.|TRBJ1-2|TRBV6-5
CASSLGGDYGYTF
TGTGCCAGCAGCTTGGGGGGGGACTATGGCTACACCTTC
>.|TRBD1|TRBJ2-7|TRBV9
CASSASGQDYEQYF
TGTGCCAGCAGCGCATCGGGACAGGACTACGAGCAGTACTTC
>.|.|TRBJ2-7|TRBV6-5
CASSYSSGSGYEQYF
TGTGCCAGCAGTTACTCGAGCGGGTCCGGGTACGAGCAGTACTTC
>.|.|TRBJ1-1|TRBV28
CASSGNTEAFF
TGTGCCAGCAGCGGGAACACTGAAGCTTTCTTT
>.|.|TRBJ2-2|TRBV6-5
CASSYRLRGKAGELFF
TGTGCCAGCAGTTACAGGCTGCGGGGAAAAGCCGGGGAGCTGTTTTTT
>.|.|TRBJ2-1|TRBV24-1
CATSDTMWNEQFF
TGTGCCACCAGTGATACTATGTGGAATGAGCAGTTCTTC
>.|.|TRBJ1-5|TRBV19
CASSMTGPWTQPQHF
TGTGCCAGTAGTATGACAGGCCCCTGGACCCAGCCCCAGCATTTT
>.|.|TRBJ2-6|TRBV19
CASTTVRSGANVLTF
TGTGCCAGTACCACAGTCCGCTCTGGGGCCAACGTCCTGACTTTC
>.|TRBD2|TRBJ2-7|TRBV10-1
CASSEGSGGREQYF
TGCGCCAGCAGTGAAGGTAGCGGGGGCAGGGAGCAGTACTTC
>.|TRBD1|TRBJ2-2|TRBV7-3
CASSLSAGTGYAGELFF
TGTGCCAGCAGCTTATCGGCCGGGACAGGGTACGCCGGGGAGCTGTTTTTT
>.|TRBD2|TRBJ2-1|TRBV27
CASSLRGGYNEQFF
TGTGCCAGCAGCTTACGCGGGGGCTACAATGAGCAGTTCTTC
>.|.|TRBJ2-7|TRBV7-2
CASSSPNSLSYEQYF
TGTGCCAGCAGCTCCCCGAACAGTTTATCCTACGAGCAGTACTTC
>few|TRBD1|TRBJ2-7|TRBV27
CASTERTGVAYEQYF
TGTGCCAGCACAGAAAGGACAGGAGTAGCCTACGAGCAGTACTTC
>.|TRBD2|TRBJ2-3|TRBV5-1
CASGIGLAGVDTQYF
TGCGCCAGCGGAATCGGACTAGCGGGGGTGGATACGCAGTATTTT
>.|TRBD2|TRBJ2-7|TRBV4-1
CASTPRTSGLSEQYF
TGCGCCAGCACTCCTCGGACTAGCGGATTATCCGAGCAGTACTTC